The clone carrying this T cell receptor (beta chain) was detected a few times. Its specificity is unknown. Germline V CDR1 and CDR2: SGHAT, FQNNGV. Losses at the gene ends were 1 base for V and 3 bases for J; bases not matched to a gene: 5. The CDR3 is made up of 17 amino acids. The sample originates from a study of human T cells and chemical hapten exposure. General study findings and limits: Among TCRs, those above 1 in 1000 frequency were unaffected by DPC sensitization.

Specified time point: patch test 1, 2 weeks after DPC sensitization. Treatment denoted: therapeutic diphenylcyclopropenone sensitization with weekly scalp DPC. Donors were 18 to 70-year-old alopecia patients suitable for DPC. The library tagged individual cDNA molecules with unique molecular identifiers. Per the original methods: Counts of TCRs in each sample centred on a median of around 96,000 and extended from around 24,000 to 710,000. TCRdb redid the calling of the RACE reads with MiXCR, one entry per CDR3 protein. TCRdb, not the original authors, processed these V and J calls. The sample consists of approximately 70,000 distinct CDR3 sequences, about 9.1% of them appearing once.

V and J are TRBV11-2 and TRBJ2-1; 11 nucleotides line up with TRBD1. Material: whole blood, obtained in connection with sensitization to the hapten diphenylcyclopropenone (DPC). This clonotype was sampled from a woman aged 40-49 years with alopecia areata. Some clones in this sample may be carry-over from other donors' samples. CDR3 residues: CASSLVGTGGFYNEQFF. Here the CDR3 DNA reads TGTGCCAGCAGCTTAGTTGGGACAGGGGGTTTCTACAATGAGCAGTTCTTC.